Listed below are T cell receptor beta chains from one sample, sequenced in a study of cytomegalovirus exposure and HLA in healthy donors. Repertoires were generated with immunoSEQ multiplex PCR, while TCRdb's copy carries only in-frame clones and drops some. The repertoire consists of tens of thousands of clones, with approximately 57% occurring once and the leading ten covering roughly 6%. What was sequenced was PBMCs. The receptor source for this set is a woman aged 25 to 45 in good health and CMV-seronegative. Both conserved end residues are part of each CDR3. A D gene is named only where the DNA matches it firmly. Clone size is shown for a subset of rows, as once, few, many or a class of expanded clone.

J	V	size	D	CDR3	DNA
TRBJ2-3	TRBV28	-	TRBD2	CASSLSSGPTDTQYF	TGTGCCAGCAGTTTATCTAGCGGTCCCACAGATACGCAGTATTTT
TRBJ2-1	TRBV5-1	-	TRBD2	CASSVVAGGPYNEQFF	TGCGCCAGCAGCGTGGTAGCGGGGGGTCCTTACAATGAGCAGTTCTTC
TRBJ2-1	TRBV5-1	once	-	CASSWGGSSVGNEQFF	TGCGCCAGCAGCTGGGGAGGCAGCTCGGTGGGCAATGAGCAGTTCTTC
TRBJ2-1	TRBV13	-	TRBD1	CASSFRQGHDNEQFF	TGTGCCAGCAGCTTCCGACAGGGCCACGACAATGAGCAGTTCTTC
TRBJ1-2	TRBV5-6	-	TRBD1	CASRYVQGAGGYAF	TGTGCCAGCAGATATGTACAGGGGGCTGGAGGCTACGCCTTC
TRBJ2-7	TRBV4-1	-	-	CASSSSVARYEQYF	TGCGCCAGCAGCTCCTCGGTGGCGCGGTACGAGCAGTACTTC
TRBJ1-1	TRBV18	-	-	CASSPPADTEAFF	TGTGCCAGCTCACCACCAGCGGACACTGAAGCTTTCTTT
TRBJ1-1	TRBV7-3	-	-	CASSLQVPTEAFF	TGTGCCAGCAGCCTACAGGTCCCCACTGAAGCTTTCTTT
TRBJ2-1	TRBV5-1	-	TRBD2	CASSEVLAGSPSSYNEQFF	TGCGCCAGCAGCGAAGTATTAGCGGGTTCTCCTAGCTCCTACAATGAGCAGTTCTTC
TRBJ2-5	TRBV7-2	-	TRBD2	CASSALPGLAGVETQYF	TGTGCCAGCAGCGCCCTCCCGGGACTAGCGGGAGTGGAGACCCAGTACTTC
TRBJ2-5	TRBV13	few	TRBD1	CASSARDSTQETQYF	TGTGCCAGCAGCGCTAGGGACAGTACACAAGAGACCCAGTACTTC
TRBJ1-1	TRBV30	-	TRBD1	CAWSADRGEAFF	TGTGCCTGGAGTGCCGACAGGGGAGAAGCTTTCTTT
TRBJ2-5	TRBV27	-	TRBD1	CASSRRTGGRETQYF	TGTGCCAGCAGTCGTCGGACAGGGGGCAGAGAGACCCAGTACTTC
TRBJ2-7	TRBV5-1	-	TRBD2	CASSEGVPGLAGLHIYEQYF	TGCGCCAGCTCTGAGGGGGTACCGGGACTAGCGGGACTCCACATTTACGAGCAGTACTTC
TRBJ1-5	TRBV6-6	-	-	CASSYSPTEGGQPQHF	TGTGCCAGCAGTTACTCTCCCACCGAGGGTGGGCAGCCCCAGCATTTT
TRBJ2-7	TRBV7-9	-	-	CASSLEGAEQYF	TGTGCCAGCAGCTTAGAAGGGGCTGAGCAGTACTTC
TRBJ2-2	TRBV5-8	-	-	CASSLGGIGGGELFF	TGTGCCAGCAGCCTAGGCGGGATCGGCGGCGGGGAGCTGTTTTTT
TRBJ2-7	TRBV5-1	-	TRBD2	CASSRREAGGPEQYF	TGCGCCAGCAGCCGGCGGGAAGCGGGAGGGCCCGAGCAGTACTTC
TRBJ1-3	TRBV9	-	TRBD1	CASSVGQIGNTIYF	TGTGCCAGCAGCGTGGGACAGATTGGAAACACCATATATTTT
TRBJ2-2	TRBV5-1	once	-	CASSLATIYTGELFF	TGCGCCAGCAGCTTGGCGACTATCTACACCGGGGAGCTGTTTTTT
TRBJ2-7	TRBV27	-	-	CASSLMGAPPYEQYF	TGTGCCAGCAGTTTAATGGGGGCTCCCCCCTACGAGCAGTACTTC
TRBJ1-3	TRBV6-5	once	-	CASSFGTTGNTIYF	TGTGCCAGCAGTTTCGGGACTACCGGAAACACCATATATTTT
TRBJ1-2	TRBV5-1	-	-	CASSLTAHGYTF	TGCGCCAGCAGCTTAACAGCCCATGGCTACACCTTC
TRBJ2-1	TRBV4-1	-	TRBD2	CASSQEGRVNEQFF	TGCGCCAGCAGCCAAGAAGGGAGGGTGAATGAGCAGTTCTTC
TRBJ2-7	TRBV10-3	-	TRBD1	CAISEGTGGAYEQYF	TGTGCCATCAGTGAGGGGACAGGGGGCGCCTACGAGCAGTACTTC
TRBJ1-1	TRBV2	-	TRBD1	CASSLQGWTEAFF	TGTGCCAGCAGCCTACAGGGGTGGACTGAAGCTTTCTTT
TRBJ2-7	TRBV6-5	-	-	CASSAQGETYEQYF	TGTGCCAGCAGCGCCCAGGGTGAAACCTACGAGCAGTACTTC
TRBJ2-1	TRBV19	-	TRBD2	CASGQTSGKNEQFF	TGTGCCAGTGGGCAGACTAGCGGGAAGAATGAGCAGTTCTTC
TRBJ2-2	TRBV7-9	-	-	CASSLGTGELFF	TGTGCCAGCAGCCTCGGTACCGGGGAGCTGTTTTTT
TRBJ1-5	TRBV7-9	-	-	CASSPRGGSNQPQHF	TGTGCCAGCAGCCCCCGGGGAGGGAGCAATCAGCCCCAGCATTTT
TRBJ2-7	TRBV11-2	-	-	CASSLQGTYEQYF	TGTGCCAGCAGCTTACAGGGGACCTACGAGCAGTACTTC
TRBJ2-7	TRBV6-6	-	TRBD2	CASSYSWTSGEQYF	TGTGCCAGCAGTTACTCGTGGACTAGCGGCGAGCAGTACTTC
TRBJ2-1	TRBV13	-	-	CASSLAGSSYNEQFF	TGTGCCAGCAGCTTAGCGGGGTCCTCCTACAATGAGCAGTTCTTC
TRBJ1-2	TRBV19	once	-	CASIATGIVPNYGYTF	TGTGCCAGTATAGCCACAGGAATAGTCCCTAACTATGGCTACACCTTC
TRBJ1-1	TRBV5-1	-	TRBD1	CASSFGTGGAGTEAFF	TGCGCCAGCAGCTTTGGGACAGGGGGCGCGGGCACTGAAGCTTTCTTT
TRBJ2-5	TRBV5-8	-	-	CASSLGGSTSETQYF	TGTGCCAGCAGCTTGGGCGGAAGCACAAGTGAGACCCAGTACTTC
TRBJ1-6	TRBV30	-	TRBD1	CAGGQGILRSPLHF	TGTGCCGGGGGACAGGGGATTTTACGGTCACCCCTCCACTTT
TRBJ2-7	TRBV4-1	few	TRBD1	CASSHRAGIDRVYEQYF	TGCGCCAGCAGCCACCGGGCGGGTATTGACAGGGTTTACGAGCAGTACTTC
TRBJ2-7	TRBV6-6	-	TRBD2	CASTPRLGGGYEQYF	TGTGCCAGCACCCCCAGGTTGGGGGGGGGCTACGAGCAGTACTTC
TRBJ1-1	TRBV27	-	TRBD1	CASSRDRGNTEAFF	TGTGCCAGCAGCAGGGACAGGGGGAACACTGAAGCTTTCTTT
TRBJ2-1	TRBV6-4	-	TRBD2	CASSAGALAGNEQFF	TGTGCCAGCAGTGCGGGGGCTCTAGCGGGCAATGAGCAGTTCTTC
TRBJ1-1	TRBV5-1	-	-	CASSLSSPQGTEAFF	TGCGCCAGCAGCTTATCCTCCCCCCAGGGAACTGAAGCTTTCTTT
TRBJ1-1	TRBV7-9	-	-	CASSFQGGNTEAFF	TGTGCCAGCAGCTTTCAGGGAGGCAACACTGAAGCTTTCTTT
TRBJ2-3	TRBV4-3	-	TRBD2	CASSQQAGGRTDTQYF	TGCGCCAGCAGCCAGCAAGCGGGAGGGCGTACAGATACGCAGTATTTT
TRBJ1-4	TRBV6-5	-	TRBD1	CASRRTGTGSLFF	TGTGCCAGCAGAAGGACCGGGACAGGGTCTCTGTTTTTT
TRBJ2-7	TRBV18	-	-	CASSPLPTGAGEQYF	TGTGCCAGCTCACCACTCCCGACTGGGGCAGGCGAGCAGTACTTC
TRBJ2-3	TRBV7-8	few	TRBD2	CASSLRTSGNTDTQYF	TGTGCCAGCAGCTTAAGGACTAGCGGGAACACAGATACGCAGTATTTT
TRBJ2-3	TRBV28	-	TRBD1	CASRTGQRTDTQYF	TGTGCCAGCAGGACGGGACAGCGCACAGATACGCAGTATTTT
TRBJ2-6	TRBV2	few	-	CASTGRRTNVLTF	TGTGCCAGCACAGGTAGAAGGACCAACGTCCTGACTTTC
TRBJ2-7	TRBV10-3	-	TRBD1	CAISTGGRSREQYF	TGTGCCATCAGCACAGGGGGCCGGTCGCGGGAGCAGTACTTC
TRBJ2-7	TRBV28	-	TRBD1	CASKETGSSYEQYF	TGTGCCAGCAAGGAGACAGGGAGCTCCTACGAGCAGTACTTC
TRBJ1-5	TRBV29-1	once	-	CSVGDTDQPQHF	TGCAGCGTTGGGGACACCGATCAGCCCCAGCATTTT
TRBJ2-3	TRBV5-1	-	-	CASSLEPGWSTDTQYF	TGCGCCAGCAGCTTGGAACCAGGGTGGAGCACAGATACGCAGTATTTT
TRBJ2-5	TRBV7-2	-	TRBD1	CASSLTGAETQYF	TGTGCCAGCAGCTTAACAGGGGCAGAGACCCAGTACTTC
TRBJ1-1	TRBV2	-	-	CASSGSMNTEAFF	TGTGCCAGCAGTGGTAGTATGAACACTGAAGCTTTCTTT
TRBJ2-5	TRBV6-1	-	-	CASSGQGSRETQYF	TGTGCCAGCAGTGGTCAGGGGTCCCGAGAGACCCAGTACTTC
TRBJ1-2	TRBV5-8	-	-	CASSLGGSPGVLYGYTF	TGTGCCAGCAGCTTGGGAGGTTCCCCAGGGGTTCTCTATGGCTACACCTTC
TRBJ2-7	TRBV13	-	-	CASSLTPRAGSEQYF	TGTGCCAGCAGCTTAACCCCCAGGGCGGGGTCCGAGCAGTACTTC
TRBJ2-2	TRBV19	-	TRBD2	CASSPLAGEDNTGELFF	TGTGCCAGTAGTCCTCTAGCGGGAGAGGACAACACCGGGGAGCTGTTTTTT
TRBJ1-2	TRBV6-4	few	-	CASSAGPGDDGYTF	TGTGCCAGCAGTGCAGGTCCAGGGGATGACGGCTACACCTTC